Listed below are T cell receptor beta chains from one sample, sequenced in a study of early stage breast cancer tumors. Clones were read by immunoSEQ multiplex PCR, and TCRdb kept only the in-frame ones, dropping some. There are about 50,000 clones in the sample; more than 70% occur only once, and around 3.4% lies in the top ten. Sequencing used blood. These receptors came from a person aged 40 to 49 with breast cancer. CDR3s include the opening cysteine and the closing phenylalanine or tryptophan.

v_call	j_call	cdr3_aa
TRBV4-2	TRBJ1-1	CASSQASTGGTEAFF
TRBV19	TRBJ2-1	CASSGLGLAGGIGEQFF
TRBV29-1	TRBJ2-7	CSVVDPSSYEQYF
TRBV19	TRBJ1-2	CASSISRDSQNYGYTF
TRBV6-6	TRBJ1-4	CASSPTGGEKLFF
TRBV28	TRBJ1-5	CASSFFAGQPQHF
TRBV19	TRBJ2-7	CASSRGGQNYEQYF
TRBV7-3	TRBJ2-5	CASSLRAGPKETQYF
TRBV19	TRBJ2-7	CASSPRGAFSYEQYF
TRBV29-1	TRBJ1-3	CSVVQDSGNTIYF
TRBV11-1	TRBJ2-2	CASSPGLAGVSTGELFF
TRBV7-8	TRBJ1-3	CASSLGLSGNTIYF
TRBV5-6	TRBJ1-1	CASSLADTEAFF
TRBV19	TRBJ2-1	CASSELGRGGWSGEQFF
TRBV7-9	TRBJ2-6	CASSAQGAWANVLTF
TRBV7-2	TRBJ2-3	CASSLDGTPWTDTQYF
TRBV7-2	TRBJ2-1	CASSLASSSYNEQFF
TRBV5-1	TRBJ2-5	CASSLAGSGGMETQYF
TRBV5-1	TRBJ1-1	CASSLTGEGMNTEAFF
TRBV28	TRBJ1-1	CASLRADHTEAFF
TRBV5-1	TRBJ2-7	CASSGGTSGRTHEQYF
TRBV29-1	TRBJ2-1	CSVASSGRLYNEQFF
TRBV4-1	TRBJ2-1	CASSPMGEVSYNEQFF
TRBV29-1	TRBJ2-1	CSVLTSGTPRAYNEQFF
TRBV21-1	TRBJ1-3	CPQLVGYGNTIYF
TRBV5-1	TRBJ1-4	CASTITGTDDNEKLFF
TRBV6-6	TRBJ2-1	CASSPPGRANEQFF
TRBV5-4	TRBJ2-3	CASRAGGPRGTDTQYF
TRBV21-1	TRBJ2-2	CASSKGGPGGLSGELFF
TRBV6-6	TRBJ1-1	CASSPVEATEAFF
TRBV5-1	TRBJ2-7	CASSLVGSSGVISYEQYF
TRBV29-1	TRBJ1-2	CSVLQGQGGYGYTF
TRBV6-5	TRBJ1-1	CASSRRENTEAFF
TRBV9	TRBJ2-3	CASSARTGLSTDTQYF
TRBV19	TRBJ2-3	CASTGRESDTQYF
TRBV29-1	TRBJ2-5	CSVNPLGEQETQYF
TRBV7-2	TRBJ2-7	CASSFYGSEQYF
TRBV9	TRBJ2-5	CASSNRASQETQYF
TRBV4-1	TRBJ2-5	CASSQDWRGAGPRKETQYF
TRBV2	TRBJ2-1	CASRTSGSSGDEQFF
TRBV19	TRBJ2-7	CASSYGLAGNEQYF
TRBV29-1	TRBJ2-2	CSVEEYRENTGELFF
TRBV2	TRBJ2-5	CASGGLAGSRKETQYF
TRBV6-5	TRBJ2-5	CASSPRPGETQYF
TRBV6-5	TRBJ1-1	CASSTTGEAFF
TRBV30	TRBJ2-3	CAQTSGNTDTQYF
TRBV5-1	TRBJ2-7	CASSPPGGYEQYF
TRBV2	TRBJ2-3	CASTYGQGGPTDTQYF
TRBV30	TRBJ2-3	CAWSVGGRGDTQYF
TRBV29-1	TRBJ1-2	CSVEGQPYGYTF
TRBV28	TRBJ2-7	CASFGTGGRTNEQYF
TRBV1	TRBJ2-1	CTSSHILALSYNEQFF
TRBV6-5	TRBJ2-5	CASSILGGQETQYF
TRBV18	TRBJ2-4	CASSPADRGSNIQYF